The 24 T cell receptor beta chains listed next were all sequenced from one sample in a study of blood T cell repertoires in COVID-19 (dated by TCRdb to 2019 to 2021). Libraries were constructed by the immunoSEQ multiplex PCR assay. This immuneACCESS table, as held by TCRdb, lists in-frame sequences with V and J called but not all clones. Of the missing ones, under half trace to an unresolved V gene in checked studies; the others have no known cause. This sample is represented by roughly 250,000 clones; about 88% of them were singletons. 2% to 2.5% of the sample rests with the top ten. Specimen: peripheral blood. These receptors were collected from a woman aged 40 to 49 who had recovered from COVID-19.

J is TRBJ1-2 and V is TRBV2, with TRBD1 matching over 9 bases. The CDR3 has 14 residues. Germline V CDR1 and CDR2: SNHLY, FYNNEI. J lost 4 bases, V lost 9 bases, and 9 bases had no gene match. The CDR3 loop reads CASYRDRVFYGYTF. The CDR3 region has the DNA TGTGCCAGTTACCGGGACAGGGTATTCTATGGCTACACCTTC.

The chain combines TRBV4-3 with TRBJ2-2, with D possibly being TRBD2 (6 bases). The CDR3 is made up of 15 amino acids. Looked up from germline, CDR1 is LGHNA and CDR2 is YSLEER. The V and J ends lost 3 bases and 1 base respectively, with 9 bases between them. CDR3 sequence: CASSQGGRNTGELFF. CDR3 bases: TGCGCCAGCAGCCAGGGGGGTCGGAACACCGGGGAGCTGTTTTTT.

The genes are TRBV2 and TRBJ2-7; 7 bases fit TRBD1. The trim removed 6 bases at V and 6 bases at J, leaving 2 bases unmatched. The germline V gene encodes CDR1 SNHLY and CDR2 FYNNEI. The CDR3 consists of 11 residues. The CDR3, as DNA: TGTGCCAGCAGAACAGGGGTCGAGCAGTACTTC. Its translation is CASRTGVEQYF.

The chain employs TRBV30 and TRBJ1-4; 8 nucleotides match TRBD1. The CDR3 sequence is 15 residues long. Germline CDR1 reads GTSNPN; CDR2 reads SVGIG (reference sequence). J gave up 8 bases and V 7 bases, and 15 bases lay outside the gene matches. DNA of the CDR3: TGTGCCTTCCGGGACAGGACCCGTCTATGGGAAAAACTGTTTTTT. Protein sequence: CAFRDRTRLWEKLFF. The variable domain in full, completed from reference TRBV30 and TRBJ1-4, reads SQTIHQWPATLVQPVGSPLSLECTVEGTSNPNLYWYRQAAGRGLQLLFYSVGIGQISSEVPQNLSASRPQDRQFILSSKKLLLSDSGFYLCAFRDRTRLWEKLFFGSGTQLSVL.

V and J are TRBV6-5 and TRBJ1-5; 7 bases are a match to TRBD1. The CDR3 runs to 14 residues. Looked up from germline, CDR1 is MNHEY and CDR2 is SVGAGI. J gave up 9 bases and V 6 bases, and 11 bases lay outside the gene matches. This CDR3 is CASSRDSQGMPQHF. CDR3 DNA: TGTGCCAGCAGCCGGGACAGCCAGGGAATGCCCCAGCATTTT.

This clone was detected only once. Additional DNA sequences in this sample encode the identical CDR3. The rearrangement uses TRBV3-1 (or the pseudogene TRBV3-2) and TRBJ2-7; unclear D gene. V shed 6 bases and J shed 2 bases, with 5 bases lying between them. The CDR3 is made up of 11 amino acids. Germline V gene data show CDR1 as LGHDT and CDR2 as YNNKEL (reference sequence). The CDR3 DNA is TGTGCCAGCAGAGGAGCCTACGAGCAGTACTTC. Protein sequence: CASRGAYEQYF.

J is TRBJ1-1 and V is TRBV19, with D tentatively TRBD1 (6 bases). From germline, CDR1 is LNHDA and CDR2 SQIVND (reference sequence). Trimming took 6 bases from V and 3 from J, leaving 14 bases between them. The CDR3 runs 14 residues. CDR3 residues: CASRERTEYTEAFF. The CDR3 DNA follows: TGTGCCAGTAGAGAAAGGACAGAGTACACTGAAGCTTTCTTT.

The chain couples TRBV5-1 to TRBJ2-7; 11 positions match TRBD2. The ends lost 4 bases at V and 3 bases at J; junction bases unmatched: 6. The CDR3 contains 15 residues. Germline CDR1 reads SGHRS; CDR2 reads YFSETQ. Written as DNA, the CDR3 is TGCGCCAGCAGCCCTGCCGGGACTAGCGGCTACGAGCAGTACTTC. Its translation: CASSPAGTSGYEQYF.

This chain connects TRBV30 to TRBJ1-4; 7 nucleotides line up with TRBD1. The CDR3 is 15 residues long. Germline V gives CDR1 GTSNPN, CDR2 SVGIG (reference sequence). The V segment lost 2 bases and the J segment 3 bases; nucleotides outside the gene matches: 6. The DNA of the CDR3 is TGTGCCTGGAGTTCACGAGGACAGGCTAATGAAAAACTGTTTTTT. It specifies CAWSSRGQANEKLFF. Supplemented by reference TRBV30 and TRBJ1-4, the full variable domain reads SQTIHQWPATLVQPVGSPLSLECTVEGTSNPNLYWYRQAAGRGLQLLFYSVGIGQISSEVPQNLSASRPQDRQFILSSKKLLLSDSGFYLCAWSSRGQANEKLFFGSGTQLSVL.

The chain uses TRBV6-5 and TRBJ1-1, with a tentative D call TRBD1 (5 bases). CDR1 and CDR2 from the germline V gene are MNHEY and SVGAGI. Trimming pared 4 bases from V and 9 bases from J, leaving 15 bases between. This CDR3 spans 13 amino acids. The CDR3 protein is CASSSPGVWKAFF. The CDR3 DNA follows: TGTGCCAGCAGTTCTCCGGGGGTCTGGAAAGCTTTCTTT.

The chain employs TRBV5-1 and TRBJ2-2, with a possible D match to TRBD2 (5 bases). Trimming took 0 bases from V and 6 from J, leaving 6 bases between them. CDR1 and CDR2 from the germline V gene are SGHRS and YFSETQ. This CDR3 has 13 amino acids. CDR3 nucleotides: TGCGCCAGCAGCTTGGTCGGGGCCGGGGAGCTGTTTTTT. This encodes CASSLVGAGELFF.

The gene calls are TRBV28 and TRBJ1-2, with D perhaps matching TRBD1 (5 bases). Germline CDR1 MDHEN, CDR2 SYDVKM. The CDR3 length is 19 residues. V lost 1 base and J 6 bases, leaving 27 bases between the germline ends. In DNA, the CDR3 is TGTGCCAGCAGTTTATACATTTTACCCGGGGGGGGAATGTTTAATGGCTACACCTTC. Its protein product is CASSLYILPGGGMFNGYTF.

V usage is TRBV6-2 or TRBV6-3 and J usage is TRBJ2-1, with a tentative D call TRBD2 (7 bases). This CDR3 has 14 residues. Germline loops: CDR1 MNHEY, CDR2 SVGEGT. V lost 2 bases and J lost 9, with 14 bases in between. CDR3 loop: CASSYGGGLGEQFF. As DNA, the CDR3 is TGTGCCAGCAGTTACGGGGGGGGGCTTGGTGAGCAGTTCTTC.

The chain combines TRBV7-9 with TRBJ2-1; 9 positions match TRBD2. This CDR3 spans 14 amino acids. CDR1 and CDR2 from the germline V gene are SEHNR and FQNEAQ (reference sequence). V trimming: 4 bases; J trimming: 5 bases; junction bases outside the gene matches: 3. The CDR3 bases are TGTGCCAGCAGCTCGGGACTAGCTGACAATGAGCAGTTCTTC. This codes for CASSSGLADNEQFF.

V usage is TRBV7-6 and J usage is TRBJ2-3; 12 nucleotides align to TRBD2. The V segment lost 5 bases and the J segment 7 bases; nucleotides outside the gene matches: 7. This CDR3 is 15 amino acids long. Germline V gene data show CDR1 as SGHVS and CDR2 as FNYEAQ. As DNA, the CDR3 is TGTGCCAGCAGCCCTCGGCTAGCGGGGGGGAATACGCAGTATTTT. Residues: CASSPRLAGGNTQYF. Looking up the rest from reference TRBV7-6 and TRBJ2-3 gives the full variable domain: GAGVSQSPRYKVTKRGQDVALRCDPISGHVSLYWYRQALGQGPEFLTYFNYEAQQDKSGLPNDRFSAERPEGSISTLTIQRTEQRDSAMYRCASSPRLAGGNTQYFGPGTRLTVL.

This chain connects TRBV5-4 to TRBJ2-7; TRBD2 matches at 8 bases. Germline values: CDR1 SGHNT, CDR2 YYREEE (reference sequence). J lost 7 bases, V lost 2 bases, and 11 bases had no gene match. The CDR3 has 15 residues. For the CDR3, the DNA is TGTGCCAGCAGCTTCCTTAGCGGGGCCCGGGGGGAGCAGTACTTC. Residues: CASSFLSGARGEQYF.

The V call is TRBV7-9, the J call TRBJ2-5; TRBD1 matches 8 bases. V shed 5 bases, J shed 5 bases, and the junction held 7 bases outside the gene matches. This CDR3 region has 14 residues. CDR1 and CDR2 (germline): SEHNR, FQNEAQ (reference sequence). The CDR3 here is CASSDRGQVETQYF. CDR3 sequence (DNA): TGTGCCAGCAGCGATAGGGGACAGGTGGAGACCCAGTACTTC.

CDR3 bases: TGTGCCAGCAGGGCTACGGGGTACGGCTCTGGGGCCAACGTCCTGACTTTC. Translating gives CASRATGYGSGANVLTF. The chain combines TRBV9 with TRBJ2-6; a weak D match, TRBD2 (5 bases). Trimming left V 5 bases short and J 0 bases short, with 15 bases between. The CDR3 contains 17 residues. The germline V gene has CDR1 SGDLS and CDR2 YYNGEE.

The CDR3 DNA is TGTGCCAGTAGTACTCAGGACAGGTCGACCTACGAGCAGTACTTC. This translates into CASSTQDRSTYEQYF. This chain connects TRBV19 to TRBJ2-7; TRBD1 matches at 7 bases. This CDR3 has 15 residues. Germline V gives CDR1 LNHDA, CDR2 SQIVND (reference sequence). The V and J ends lost 4 bases and 2 bases, in that order; junction bases with no gene match: 8.

The V and J genes are TRBV5-8 and TRBJ2-7, with 8 positions matching TRBD2. Germline V CDR1 and CDR2: SGHTS, YDEGEE. The CDR3 consists of 17 residues. V lost 2 bases, J lost 4 bases, and 14 bases stayed unmatched. The CDR3 nucleotides are TGTGCCAGCAGCTTTACATATTCTGTAGCGGGAAGTTACGAGCAGTACTTC. It specifies CASSFTYSVAGSYEQYF.

The chain joins TRBV19 to TRBJ1-6, with 7 bases fitting TRBD1. CDR1 and CDR2 from the germline V gene are LNHDA and SQIVND (reference sequence). CDR3 length: 15 residues. V dropped 5 bases and J dropped 7; count of bases not matched to a gene: 8. CDR3 region: CASSFTGQYNSPLHF. The CDR3, as DNA: TGTGCCAGTAGTTTCACGGGACAGTACAATTCACCCCTCCACTTT.

The chain links TRBV7-2 to TRBJ2-5, with no clear D. V lost 5 bases and J lost 5, with 18 bases in between. There are 15 residues in the CDR3. The germline V gene has CDR1 SGHTA and CDR2 FQGNSA. CDR3 region: CASSPPESRWETQYF. For the CDR3, the DNA is TGTGCCAGCAGCCCCCCGGAGTCGAGGTGGGAGACCCAGTACTTC. Full variable domain (remainder filled in from reference TRBV7-2 and TRBJ2-5): GAGVSQSPSNKVTEKGKDVELRCDPISGHTALYWYRQSLGQGLEFLIYFQGNSAPDKSGLPSDRFSAERTGGSVSTLTIQRTQQEDSAVYLCASSPPESRWETQYFGPGTRLLVL.

The J gene is TRBJ2-1, the V gene TRBV23-1, with D possibly being TRBD2 (6 bases). TRBV23-1 is flagged as an ORF with uncertain function. V was trimmed by 0 bases and J by 0 bases, leaving 15 bases between them. CDR3 length: 18 amino acids. This CDR3 is CASSQSLAIPSSYNEQFF. CDR3 coding DNA: TGCGCCAGCAGTCAATCCCTAGCGATACCGTCCTCCTACAATGAGCAGTTCTTC.

This clone was seen a single time. The genes are TRBV5-4 and TRBJ2-2, with no clear D. The V and J ends lost 4 bases and 5 bases respectively, with 15 bases between them. Looked up from germline, CDR1 is SGHNT and CDR2 is YYREEE (reference sequence). This CDR3 is built from 15 residues. Written as DNA, the CDR3 is TGTGCCAGCAGCCCAAACCATGCCCGGACCGGGGAGCTGTTTTTT. Its protein product is CASSPNHARTGELFF.